Listed here is a single T cell receptor (beta chain). Its antigen remains unidentified. Qualities for individual bases were not recorded, and no much larger clone is one base off. This specimen belongs to a study of blood T cell repertoires in COVID-19 (TCRdb year 2020). Notes on the research overall: Collaborator samples came from the United States, Italy and Spain and covered acute and convalescent phases of COVID-19. The prospective study material was composed of cDNA or gDNA derived from T cells, B-cell-depleted T cells, or PBMCs. The samples were drawn from the first 160 participants of the ongoing ImmuneRACE study and from 1,254 subjects provided by 6 global collaborators. Where HLA class I and class II types were available, the types were taken from metadata supplied by the sample provider, not from assay-based typing. The sample metadata nearly always contained a de-identified subject ID, COVID-19 status, age in years and sex. Deeply sampled blood TCRbeta repertoires from subjects exposed to, actively infected with, or recovered from COVID-19 were included in the dataset. The repertoires were released in a freely available public database meant as a resource for research on the immune response to SARS-CoV-2.

Broad study findings and their caveats: How much clinical and demographic metadata was included differed by source and by participant, and the metadata was provided uncurated.

The CDR3 runs 14 residues from the cysteine to the phenylalanine. Just the 42-base CDR3 DNA is kept, in frame starting at base 1. The junction shows trimming of 6 bases on V and 5 bases on J, and the gene matches do not reach 2 bases of it. Taken from the germline V gene (reference sequence), the CDR1 and CDR2 loops are LNHDA and SQIVND. One collaborating source in Seattle enrolled patients during active infection and followed them longitudinally through the course of disease. Collaborating institutions collected whole blood in K2EDTA tubes following their own protocols. For TCRbeta analysis, collaborators shipped samples as frozen whole blood, isolated PBMCs, or DNA extracted from either of those sample types. TCRbeta CDR3 regions were amplified from genomic DNA by means of the immunoSEQ Assay, a bias-controlled multiplex PCR. The study's processing was this. Nucleated cell counts per sample were estimated from amplification of reference gene primers within the assay. Sequence reads were collapsed and filtered to measure the absolute abundance of every unique TCRbeta CDR3 rearrangement. For each sample, productive Simpson clonality was calculated as the square root of Simpson's diversity index over productive rearrangements. TCRdb carries this immuneACCESS record with in-frame sequences only. Its versions omit some clonotypes, under half of them owing to an unresolved V gene in the studies checked, with the rest unexplained. V and J calls and clone size are those listed in that table; D and trimming were worked out from the DNA. This sample has around 300,000 clones in its table, and about 90% of those were observed once. 2.5% to 3% of the sample goes to the ten largest clones.

This clonotype originated in a woman in her twenties or thirties with COVID-19, enrolled during active disease. The chain is encoded by TRBV19 joined to TRBJ2-7, with 15 bases aligning to TRBD2. Sample: peripheral blood. DNA sequence: TGTGCCAGTAGGAGGACTAGCGGGAGGGACGAGCAGTACTTC. This translates into CASRRTSGRDEQYF.